These 3 T cell receptor beta chains were sequenced from one sample in a study of PD-1 blockade in classical Hodgkin lymphoma. Libraries were prepared by immunoSEQ multiplex PCR; TCRdb keeps only in-frame clonotypes and omits some of them. The sample carries 60,000 or so clones, 90% recorded once. Every one of the patients relapsed after autologous stem cell transplantation (brentuximab vedotin exposure was variable). The specimen comprised peripheral blood mononuclear cells (PBMCs), sampled at baseline. The source is a human donor with classical Hodgkin lymphoma.

The count of this clone is one. The chain employs TRBV5-1 and TRBJ1-4; 10 nucleotides agree with TRBD1. The germline V gene encodes CDR1 SGHRS and CDR2 YFSETQ. The V and J ends lost 4 bases and 3 bases, in that order; junction bases with no gene match: 6. This CDR3 is built from 16 residues. The DNA for the CDR3 is TGCGCCAGCAGCACGGACGGACAGGGGGCTAATGAAAAACTGTTTTTT. It specifies CASSTDGQGANEKLFF. Drawing the rest from reference TRBV5-1 and TRBJ1-4, the complete variable domain is KAGVTQTPRYLIKTRGQQVTLSCSPISGHRSVSWYQQTPGQGLQFLFEYFSETQRNKGNFPGRFSGRQFSNSRSEMNVSTLELGDSALYLCASSTDGQGANEKLFFGSGTQLSVL.

This clone is a singleton in its sample. V and J are TRBV28 and TRBJ1-2, with TRBD1 matching over 7 bases. Germline V CDR1 and CDR2: MDHEN, SYDVKM. The CDR3 has 14 amino acids. V lost 2 bases and J lost 8; bases outside the gene matches: 8. CDR3: CASSLGGGGGGYTF. CDR3 coding DNA: TGTGCCAGCAGTTTAGGCGGAGGGGGCGGAGGCTACACCTTC.

As DNA, the CDR3 is TGTGCCAGCAGCTTAGGGTCAGCAACTAATGAAAAACTGTTTTTT. Translating it yields CASSLGSATNEKLFF. V usage is TRBV7-9 and J usage is TRBJ1-4; no clear D gene. The CDR3 has 15 residues. V lost 1 base, J lost 0 bases, and 6 bases lay in between. Germline values: CDR1 SEHNR, CDR2 FQNEAQ (reference sequence).